This TCR beta chain was obtained from a study of T cell responses to AZD1222 COVID-19 vaccine. Study results and caveats: The number of AZD1222 recipients seropositive at baseline was only 6 or 7. Females made up more of the donors, who were largely white British, and clonal diversity may have come out too low. Increases in Spike-specific TCR breadth and depth were seen after two AZD1222 doses. The study found vaccine-associated CD4 TCRs spanning spike, dominant at 160-218 and 743-854.

In regard to this clone: The antigen is undetermined.

Using immunoSEQ multiplex PCR, the repertoire was profiled, and TCRdb retains in-frame clones only, with some absent. The data hold about 110,000 clones, with roughly 87% observed a single time. The ends lost 3 bases at V and 6 bases at J; junction bases unmatched: 9. This CDR3 has 15 amino acids. Germline V CDR1 and CDR2: SNHLY, FYNNEI. Sequencing used peripheral blood, obtained on day 0 of AZD1222 vaccination. This TCR was sampled from an adult in good health. V usage is TRBV2 and J usage is TRBJ1-2, with 8 bases identical to TRBD1. The CDR3 here is CASSETGVVVDGYTF. The CDR3 coding sequence is TGTGCCAGCAGTGAGACAGGGGTAGTGGTGGATGGCTACACCTTC. Together with reference TRBV2 and TRBJ1-2, the CDR3 gives the full variable domain: EPEVTQTPSHQVTQMGQEVILRCVPISNHLYFYWYRQILGQKVEFLVSFYNNEISEKSEIFDDQFSVERPDGSNFTLKIRSTKLEDSAMYFCASSETGVVVDGYTFGSGTRLTVV.